In this sample, the clone carrying this TCR beta chain turned up once. Its antigen remains unidentified. This sample is drawn from a study of T cell responses to AZD1222 COVID-19 vaccine. The CDR3 runs 14 residues. V was trimmed by 0 bases and J by 1 base, leaving 5 bases between them. CDR1 MNHEY and CDR2 SVGEGT come from the germline V gene. Notes on the study in general: Spike-specific TCR depth and breadth grew after two AZD1222 doses.

Data came from immunoSEQ multiplex PCR; TCRdb stores just in-frame clones and leaves some out. The sample yields about 150,000 clones, roughly 92% seen once. The rearrangement uses TRBV6-2 or TRBV6-3 and TRBJ2-3; D unclear. This clonotype originated in an adult in good health. The specimen was peripheral blood, collected on day 0 of AZD1222 vaccination. Here the CDR3 reads CASSYSPGTDTQYF. The CDR3 DNA sequence: TGTGCCAGCAGTTACTCTCCTGGCACAGATACGCAGTATTTT.